Listed below are T cell receptor beta chains from one sample, sequenced in a study of CD8 T cells in Susac syndrome. MiXCR was run by TCRdb on the immunoSEQ multiplex PCR reads, yielding one entry per CDR3 protein. The sample shows 150,000 to 200,000 distinct CDR3 sequences, about 95% of them seen only once. Specimen: CD4+ T cells from PBMCs. The origin of the receptors is a human donor in good health. Both conserved end residues are part of each CDR3. A D gene is named only where the DNA matches it firmly.

TRBV27,TRBD1,TRBJ1-5,TGTGCCAGCAGTTTATCAGGAGGACAGGGTAGCAATCAGCCCCAGCATTTT,CASSLSGGQGSNQPQHF
TRBV28,.,TRBJ2-3,TGTGCCAGCCAAGTGGGCGGGATGTCGACAGATACGCAGTATTTT,CASQVGGMSTDTQYF
TRBV20-1,.,TRBJ2-3,TGCAGTGCTAGAGGTAGCGAGACACCACTTAGCACAGATACGCAGTATTTT,CSARGSETPLSTDTQYF
TRBV4-3,.,TRBJ1-2,TGCGCCAGCAGCCAAGAAACGTCAGTCTATGGCTACACCTTC,CASSQETSVYGYTF
TRBV4-3,.,TRBJ1-1,TGCGCCAGCAGCCAAGGTCCAGGGATGTTCATGAACACTGAAGCTTTCTTT,CASSQGPGMFMNTEAFF
TRBV20-1,.,TRBJ2-5,TGCAGTGCTAGAGCTATCCCAGGGCCGGAGACCCAGTACTTC,CSARAIPGPETQYF
TRBV12-3/TRBV12-4,.,TRBJ1-1,TGTGCCAGCAGTCCAGTTGGCACTGAAGCTTTCTTT,CASSPVGTEAFF
TRBV6-5,TRBD2,TRBJ2-1,TGTGCCACCAATCCGGGACTAGCGGGCAATGAGCAGTTCTTC,CATNPGLAGNEQFF
TRBV15,.,TRBJ1-2,TGTGCCACCAGCAGAGAACAGGGATACTATGGCTACACCTTC,CATSREQGYYGYTF
TRBV5-1,TRBD1,TRBJ2-7,TGCGCCAGCAGCCGCTGGGACAGGGGGCAATACGAGCAGTACTTC,CASSRWDRGQYEQYF
TRBV30,.,TRBJ2-3,TGTGCCTGGAGCCCAGGAGGAGATACGCAGTATTTT,CAWSPGGDTQYF
TRBV29-1,.,TRBJ2-1,TGCAGCGGGGCCACTGGCAGCCACAATGAGCAGTTCTTC,CSGATGSHNEQFF
TRBV12-3/TRBV12-4,TRBD2,TRBJ2-1,TGTGCCAGCAGTTCCTCGGGACTAGCGGGATTGGGTTCCTACAATGAGCAGTTCTTC,CASSSSGLAGLGSYNEQFF